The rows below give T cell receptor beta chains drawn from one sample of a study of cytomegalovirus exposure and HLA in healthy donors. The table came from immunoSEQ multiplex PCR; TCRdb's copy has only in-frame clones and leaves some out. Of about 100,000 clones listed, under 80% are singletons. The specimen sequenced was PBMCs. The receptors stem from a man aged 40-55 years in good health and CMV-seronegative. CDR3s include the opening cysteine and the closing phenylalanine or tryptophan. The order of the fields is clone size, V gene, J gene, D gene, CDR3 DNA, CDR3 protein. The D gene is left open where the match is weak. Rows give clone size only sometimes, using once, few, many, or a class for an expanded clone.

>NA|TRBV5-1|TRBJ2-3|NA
TGCGCCAGCAGCGGGGGAGCGGCGGGGTATACAGATACGCAGTATTTT
CASSGGAAGYTDTQYF
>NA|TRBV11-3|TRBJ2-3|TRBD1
TGTGCCAGCAGCACCGGACAGGGAGAGGGGGATACGCAGTATTTT
CASSTGQGEGDTQYF
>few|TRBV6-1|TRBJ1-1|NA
TGTGCCAGCAGTGAGACCGGGAGGATGAACACTGAAGCTTTCTTT
CASSETGRMNTEAFF
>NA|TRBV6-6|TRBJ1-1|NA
TGTGCCGGGGGAGGGAGCGAGACTGAAGCTTTCTTT
CAGGGSETEAFF
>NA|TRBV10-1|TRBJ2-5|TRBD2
TGCGCCAGCAGTGAGACTAGCGGGGAGACCCAGTACTTC
CASSETSGETQYF
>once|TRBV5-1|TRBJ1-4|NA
TGCGCCAGCAGCGCGCAGAAGGGGACTAATGAAAAACTGTTTTTT
CASSAQKGTNEKLFF
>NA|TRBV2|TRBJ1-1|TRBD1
TGTGCCAGCTCTGGAGGACAGGGGGCAGGGACTGAAGCTTTCTTT
CASSGGQGAGTEAFF
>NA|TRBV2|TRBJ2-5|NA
TGTGCCAGCAGTGGGGCCAGGGTGGAGACCCAGTACTTC
CASSGARVETQYF
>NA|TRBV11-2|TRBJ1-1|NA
TGTGCCAGCAGCTTAGAAGTAGCGAACACTGAAGCTTTCTTT
CASSLEVANTEAFF
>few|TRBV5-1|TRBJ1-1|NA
TGCGCCAGCAGCTCTGGACAGAGGGGGAACACTGAAGCTTTCTTT
CASSSGQRGNTEAFF
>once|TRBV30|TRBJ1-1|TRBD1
TGTGCCTGGAGTGGAGGGGGCGCGGGCACTGAAGCTTTCTTT
CAWSGGGAGTEAFF
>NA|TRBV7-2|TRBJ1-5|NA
TGTGCCAGCAGCGTAGGTCGGTATCAGCCCCAGCATTTT
CASSVGRYQPQHF
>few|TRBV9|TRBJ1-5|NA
TGTGCCAGCAGCGACCCAGATAGCAATCAGCCCCAGCATTTT
CASSDPDSNQPQHF
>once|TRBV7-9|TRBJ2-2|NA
TGTGCCAGCACAGGGGATGTGGGGACCGGGGAGCTGTTTTTT
CASTGDVGTGELFF
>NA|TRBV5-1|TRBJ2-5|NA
TGCGCCAGCAGCTTGGTACTCGGTGGAGAGACCCAGTACTTC
CASSLVLGGETQYF
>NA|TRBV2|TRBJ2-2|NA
TGTGCCAGCAGTGAAACGGGGACGAACACCGGGGAGCTGTTTTTT
CASSETGTNTGELFF
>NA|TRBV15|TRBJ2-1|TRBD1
TGTGCCACCAGCAGAGATTCGTGGGGACAGGGATTCCAGGATGAGCAGTTCTTC
CATSRDSWGQGFQDEQFF
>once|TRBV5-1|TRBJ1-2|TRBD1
TGCGCCAGCAGGTTGGATGGGACAGCCTTGGACTATGGCTACACCTTC
CASRLDGTALDYGYTF
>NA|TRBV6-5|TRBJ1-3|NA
TGTGCCAGCAGTCAACTTGGAAACACCATATATTTT
CASSQLGNTIYF
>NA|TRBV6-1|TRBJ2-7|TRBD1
TGTGCCAGCAGTCCACTGGACAGGGAGTCGGCCGAGCAGTACTTC
CASSPLDRESAEQYF
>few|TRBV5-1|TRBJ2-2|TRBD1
TGCGCCAGCAGCCCCTCGACAGGGGGTACCGGGGAGCTGTTTTTT
CASSPSTGGTGELFF
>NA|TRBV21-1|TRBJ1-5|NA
TGTGCCAGCAGCAAAGGCATCCGGGACAGGGGAACGAGCAATCAGCCCCAGCATTTT
CASSKGIRDRGTSNQPQHF
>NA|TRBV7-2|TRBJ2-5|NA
TGTGCCAGCAGCGCAGGCCCAGGGTCTCGAGAGACCCAGTACTTC
CASSAGPGSRETQYF
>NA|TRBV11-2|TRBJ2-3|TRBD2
TGTGCCAGCAGCGCTAGCGGGGTATGGACAGATACGCAGTATTTT
CASSASGVWTDTQYF
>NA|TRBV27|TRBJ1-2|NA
TGTGCCAGCGGCCCTAGTCGATTCCCCCCCTATGGCTACACCTTC
CASGPSRFPPYGYTF
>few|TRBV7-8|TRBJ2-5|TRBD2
TGTGCCAGCAGCTTAGCTCTAGCGGGGGAGGGGGCGACCCAGTACTTC
CASSLALAGEGATQYF
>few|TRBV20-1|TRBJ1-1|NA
TGCAGTGCTAAATTCGGTGAAGCTTTCTTT
CSAKFGEAFF
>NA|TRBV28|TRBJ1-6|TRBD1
TGTGCCACCCAGGGGGCTTGGTCACCCCTCCACTTT
CATQGAWSPLHF
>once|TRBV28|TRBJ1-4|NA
TGTGCCAGCGTCAGGGGATCTAATGAAAAACTGTTTTTT
CASVRGSNEKLFF
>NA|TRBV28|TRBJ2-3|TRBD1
TGTGCCAGCATGAACAGGGGGACAGATACGCAGTATTTT
CASMNRGTDTQYF
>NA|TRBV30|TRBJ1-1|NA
TGTGCCTGGAGTTATGGCAGGGCGAACACTGAAGCTTTCTTT
CAWSYGRANTEAFF
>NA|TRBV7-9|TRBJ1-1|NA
TGTGCCAGCAGCTTAGTGCAGGAAGCTTTCTTT
CASSLVQEAFF
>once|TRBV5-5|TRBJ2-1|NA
TGTGCCAGCAATTTACAGGTCAACTCCTACAATGAGCAGTTCTTC
CASNLQVNSYNEQFF
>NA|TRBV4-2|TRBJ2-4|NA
TGTGCCAGCAGCCAAGGCTGGGCGCAGGGTAAAAACATTCAGTACTTC
CASSQGWAQGKNIQYF
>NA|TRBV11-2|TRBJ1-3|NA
TGTGCCAGCAGTCTTCAATGGGTCGCGGGGAACACCATATATTTT
CASSLQWVAGNTIYF
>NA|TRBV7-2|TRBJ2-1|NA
TGTGCCAGCAGTCTAGAGGCCGGACAGCCGTACAATGAGCAGTTCTTC
CASSLEAGQPYNEQFF
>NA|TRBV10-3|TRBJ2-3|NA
TGTGCCATCAGCCCGACCGGGACTGGCCCGCAGGCAGATACGCAGTATTTT
CAISPTGTGPQADTQYF
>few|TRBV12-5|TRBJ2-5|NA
TGTGCTAGTGGGAGGGAGGTTGAGACCCAGTACTTC
CASGREVETQYF
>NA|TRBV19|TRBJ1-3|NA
TGTGCCAGTAGTAGCGGGGACACCATATATTTT
CASSSGDTIYF